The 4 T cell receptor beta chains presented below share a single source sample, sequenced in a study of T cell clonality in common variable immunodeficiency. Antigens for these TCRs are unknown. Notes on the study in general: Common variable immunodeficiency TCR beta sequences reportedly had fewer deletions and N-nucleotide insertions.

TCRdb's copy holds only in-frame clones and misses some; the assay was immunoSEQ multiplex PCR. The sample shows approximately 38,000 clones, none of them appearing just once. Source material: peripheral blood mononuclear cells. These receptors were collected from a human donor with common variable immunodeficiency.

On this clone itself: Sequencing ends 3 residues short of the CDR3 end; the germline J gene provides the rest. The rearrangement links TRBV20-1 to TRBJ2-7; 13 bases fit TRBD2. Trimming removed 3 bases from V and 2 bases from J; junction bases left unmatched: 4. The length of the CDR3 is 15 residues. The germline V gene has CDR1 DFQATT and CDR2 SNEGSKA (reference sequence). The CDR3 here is CSARTGTSGAYEQYF. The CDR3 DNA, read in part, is TGCAGTGCTAGGACCGGGACTAGCGGGGCCTACGAG.

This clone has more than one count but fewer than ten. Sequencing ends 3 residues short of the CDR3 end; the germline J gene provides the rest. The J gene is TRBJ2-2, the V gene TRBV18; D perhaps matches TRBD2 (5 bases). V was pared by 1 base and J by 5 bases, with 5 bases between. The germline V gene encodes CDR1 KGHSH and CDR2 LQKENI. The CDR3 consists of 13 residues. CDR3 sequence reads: CASSPRGTGELFF. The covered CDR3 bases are TGTGCCAGCTCACCACGAGGGACCGGGGAG.

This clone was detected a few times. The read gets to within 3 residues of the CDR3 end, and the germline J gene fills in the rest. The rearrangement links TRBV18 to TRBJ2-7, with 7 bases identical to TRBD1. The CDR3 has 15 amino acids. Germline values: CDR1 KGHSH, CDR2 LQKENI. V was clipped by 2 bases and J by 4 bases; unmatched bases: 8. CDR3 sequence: CASSPRTGQVYEQYF. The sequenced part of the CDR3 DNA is TGTGCCAGCTCACCAAGGACAGGACAAGTTTACGAG.

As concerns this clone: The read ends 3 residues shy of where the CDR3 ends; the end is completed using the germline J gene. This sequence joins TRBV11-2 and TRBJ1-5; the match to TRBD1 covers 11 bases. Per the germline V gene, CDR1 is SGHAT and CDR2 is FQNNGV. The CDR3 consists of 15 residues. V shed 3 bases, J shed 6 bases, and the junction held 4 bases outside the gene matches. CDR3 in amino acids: CASSFRGTGGQPQHF. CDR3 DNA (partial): TGTGCCAGCAGCTTTCGCGGGACAGGGGGTCAGCCC.